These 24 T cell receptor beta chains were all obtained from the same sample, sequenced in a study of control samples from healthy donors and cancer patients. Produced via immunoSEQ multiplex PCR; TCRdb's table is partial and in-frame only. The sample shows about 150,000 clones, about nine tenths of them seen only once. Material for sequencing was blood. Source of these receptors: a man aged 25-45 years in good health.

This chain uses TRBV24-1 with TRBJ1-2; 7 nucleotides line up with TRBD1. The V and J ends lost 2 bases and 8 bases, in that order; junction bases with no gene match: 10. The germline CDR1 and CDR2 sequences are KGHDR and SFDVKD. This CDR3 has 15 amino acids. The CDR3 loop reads CATSDSPGQLGGYTF. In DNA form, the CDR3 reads TGTGCCACCAGTGATTCCCCGGGACAGCTCGGGGGCTACACCTTC.

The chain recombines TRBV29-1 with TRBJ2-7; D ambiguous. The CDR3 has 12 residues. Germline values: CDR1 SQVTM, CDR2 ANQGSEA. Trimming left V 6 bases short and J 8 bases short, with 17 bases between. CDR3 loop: CSVGDKTEKQYF. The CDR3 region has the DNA TGCAGCGTCGGTGACAAGACGGAGAAGCAGTACTTC.

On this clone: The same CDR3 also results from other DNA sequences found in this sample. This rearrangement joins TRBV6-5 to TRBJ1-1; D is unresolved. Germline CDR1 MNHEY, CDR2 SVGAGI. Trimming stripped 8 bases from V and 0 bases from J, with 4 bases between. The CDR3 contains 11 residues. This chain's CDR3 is CASRVNTEAFF. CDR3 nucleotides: TGTGCCAGCCGAGTGAACACTGAAGCTTTCTTT.

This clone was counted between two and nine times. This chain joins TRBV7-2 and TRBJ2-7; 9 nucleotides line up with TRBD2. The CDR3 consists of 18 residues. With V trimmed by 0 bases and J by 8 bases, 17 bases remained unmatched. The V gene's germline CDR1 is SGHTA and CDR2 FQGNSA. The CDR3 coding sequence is TGTGCCAGCAGCTTAGCTTTGGGTGGAAGCGGGAGGCCCTCGAAGCAGTACTTC. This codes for CASSLALGGSGRPSKQYF.

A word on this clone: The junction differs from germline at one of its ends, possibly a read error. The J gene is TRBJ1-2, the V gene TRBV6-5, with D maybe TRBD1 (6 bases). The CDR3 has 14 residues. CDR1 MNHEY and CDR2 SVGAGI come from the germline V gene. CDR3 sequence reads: CASSYSAGANGCTF. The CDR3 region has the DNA TGTGCCAGCAGTTACTCGGCAGGGGCCAATGGCTGCACCTTC.

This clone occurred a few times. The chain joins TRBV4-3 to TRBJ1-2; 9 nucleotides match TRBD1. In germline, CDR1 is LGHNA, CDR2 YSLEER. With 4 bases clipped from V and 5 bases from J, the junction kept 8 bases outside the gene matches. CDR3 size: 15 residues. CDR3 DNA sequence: TGCGCCAGCAGCCCTCGGTGGACAGGGGAATATGGCTACACCTTC. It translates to CASSPRWTGEYGYTF.

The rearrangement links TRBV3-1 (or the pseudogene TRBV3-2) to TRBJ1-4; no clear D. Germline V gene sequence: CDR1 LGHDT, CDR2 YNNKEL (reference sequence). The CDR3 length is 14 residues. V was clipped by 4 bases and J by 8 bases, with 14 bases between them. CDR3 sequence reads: CASSRYGMEEKLFF. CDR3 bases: TGTGCCAGCAGCCGATACGGTATGGAGGAAAAACTGTTTTTT.

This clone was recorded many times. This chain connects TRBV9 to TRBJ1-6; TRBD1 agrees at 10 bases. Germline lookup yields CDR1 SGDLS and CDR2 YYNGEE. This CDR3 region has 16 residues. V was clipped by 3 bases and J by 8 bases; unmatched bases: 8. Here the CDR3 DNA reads TGTGCCAGCAGCGGGGGGACAGGGGAGTCTTATTCACCCCTCCACTTT. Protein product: CASSGGTGESYSPLHF.

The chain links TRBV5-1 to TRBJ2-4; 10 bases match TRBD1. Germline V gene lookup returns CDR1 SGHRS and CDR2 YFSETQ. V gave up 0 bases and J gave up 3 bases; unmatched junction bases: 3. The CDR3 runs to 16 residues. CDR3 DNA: TGCGCCAGCAGCTTGGGACAGGGGGCCGGCAAAAACATTCAGTACTTC. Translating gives CASSLGQGAGKNIQYF.

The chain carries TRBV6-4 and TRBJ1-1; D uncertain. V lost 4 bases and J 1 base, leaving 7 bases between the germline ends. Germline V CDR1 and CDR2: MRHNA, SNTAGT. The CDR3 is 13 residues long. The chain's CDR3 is CASSAGKNTEAFF. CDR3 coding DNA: TGTGCCAGCAGTGCCGGGAAGAACACTGAAGCTTTCTTT.

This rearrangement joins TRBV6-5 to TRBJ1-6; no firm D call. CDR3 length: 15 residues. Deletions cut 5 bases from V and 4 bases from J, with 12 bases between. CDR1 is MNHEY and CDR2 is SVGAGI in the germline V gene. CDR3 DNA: TGTGCCAGCAGTCCCGGACGGCAGTATAATTCACCCCTCCACTTT. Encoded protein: CASSPGRQYNSPLHF.

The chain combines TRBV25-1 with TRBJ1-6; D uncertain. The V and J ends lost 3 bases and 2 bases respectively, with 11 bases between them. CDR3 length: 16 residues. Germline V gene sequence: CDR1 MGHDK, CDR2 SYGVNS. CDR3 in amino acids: CASSEEGGTYNSPLHF. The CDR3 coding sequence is TGTGCCAGCAGTGAGGAGGGAGGGACCTATAATTCACCCCTCCACTTT.

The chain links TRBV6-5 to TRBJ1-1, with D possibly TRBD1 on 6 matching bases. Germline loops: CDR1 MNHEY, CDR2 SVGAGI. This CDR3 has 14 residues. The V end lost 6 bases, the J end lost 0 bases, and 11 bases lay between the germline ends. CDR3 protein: CASSRTDMNTEAFF. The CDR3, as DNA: TGTGCCAGCAGCCGGACAGATATGAACACTGAAGCTTTCTTT.

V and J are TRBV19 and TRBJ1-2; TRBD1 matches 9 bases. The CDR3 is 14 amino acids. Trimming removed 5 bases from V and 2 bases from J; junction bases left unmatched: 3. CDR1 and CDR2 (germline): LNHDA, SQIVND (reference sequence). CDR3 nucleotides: TGTGCCAGTAGTCAAGGGACAGGGAACTATGGCTACACCTTC. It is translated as CASSQGTGNYGYTF. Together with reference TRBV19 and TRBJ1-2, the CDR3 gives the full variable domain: DGGITQSPKYLFRKEGQNVTLSCEQNLNHDAMYWYRQDPGQGLRLIYYSQIVNDFQKGDIAEGYSVSREKKESFPLTVTSAQKNPTAFYLCASSQGTGNYGYTFGSGTRLTVV.

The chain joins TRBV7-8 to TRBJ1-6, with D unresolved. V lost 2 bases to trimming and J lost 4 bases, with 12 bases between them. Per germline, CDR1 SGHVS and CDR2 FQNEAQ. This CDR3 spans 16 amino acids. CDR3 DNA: TGTGCCAGCAGCTTAACGCGGACGGGGTATAATTCACCCCTCCACTTT. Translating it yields CASSLTRTGYNSPLHF.

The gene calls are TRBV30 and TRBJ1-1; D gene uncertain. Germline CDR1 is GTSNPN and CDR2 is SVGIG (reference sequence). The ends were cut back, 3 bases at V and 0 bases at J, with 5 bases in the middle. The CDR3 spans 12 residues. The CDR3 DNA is TGTGCCTGGAGCAGAATGAACACTGAAGCTTTCTTT. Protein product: CAWSRMNTEAFF.

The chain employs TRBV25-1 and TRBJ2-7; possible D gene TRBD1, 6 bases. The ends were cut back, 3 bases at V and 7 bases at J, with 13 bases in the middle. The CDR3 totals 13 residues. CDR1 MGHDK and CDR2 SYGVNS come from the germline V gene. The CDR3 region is CASSEGAVLEQYF. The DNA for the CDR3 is TGTGCCAGCAGTGAGGGGGCCGTGTTGGAGCAGTACTTC.

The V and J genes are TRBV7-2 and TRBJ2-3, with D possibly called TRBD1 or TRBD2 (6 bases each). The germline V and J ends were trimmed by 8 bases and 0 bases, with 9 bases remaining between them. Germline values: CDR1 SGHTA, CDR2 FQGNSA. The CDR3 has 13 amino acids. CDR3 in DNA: TGTGCCAGCCGGGGGCGGAGCACAGATACGCAGTATTTT. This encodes CASRGRSTDTQYF.

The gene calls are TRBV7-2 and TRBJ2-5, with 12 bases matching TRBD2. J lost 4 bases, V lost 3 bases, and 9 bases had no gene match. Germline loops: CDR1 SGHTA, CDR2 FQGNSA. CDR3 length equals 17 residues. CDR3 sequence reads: CASSFGLAGGPGETQYF. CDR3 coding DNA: TGTGCCAGCAGCTTTGGGCTAGCGGGGGGGCCGGGAGAGACCCAGTACTTC.

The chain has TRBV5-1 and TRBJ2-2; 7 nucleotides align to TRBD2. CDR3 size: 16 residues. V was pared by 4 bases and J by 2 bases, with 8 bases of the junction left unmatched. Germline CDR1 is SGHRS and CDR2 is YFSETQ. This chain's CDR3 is CASSALGGKNTGELFF. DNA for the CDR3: TGCGCCAGCAGCGCCCTCGGGGGGAAAAACACCGGGGAGCTGTTTTTT.

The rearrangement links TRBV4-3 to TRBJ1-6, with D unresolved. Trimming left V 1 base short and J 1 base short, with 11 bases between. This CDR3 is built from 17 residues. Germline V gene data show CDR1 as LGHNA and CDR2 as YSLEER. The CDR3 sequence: CASSQAAGSSYNSPLHF. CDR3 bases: TGCGCCAGCAGCCAAGCTGCGGGGAGTTCCTATAATTCACCCCTCCACTTT.

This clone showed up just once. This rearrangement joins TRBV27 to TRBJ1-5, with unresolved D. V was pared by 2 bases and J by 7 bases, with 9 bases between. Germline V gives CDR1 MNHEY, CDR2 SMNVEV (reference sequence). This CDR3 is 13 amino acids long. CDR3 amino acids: CASSLRAGQPQHF. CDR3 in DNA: TGTGCCAGCAGTTTAAGGGCGGGCCAGCCCCAGCATTTT.

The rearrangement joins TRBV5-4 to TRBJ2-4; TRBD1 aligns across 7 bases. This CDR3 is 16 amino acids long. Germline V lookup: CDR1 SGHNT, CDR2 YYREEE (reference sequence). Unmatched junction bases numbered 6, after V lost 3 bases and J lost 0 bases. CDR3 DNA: TGTGCCAGCAGCTGGGGACAGATCTTAGCCAAAAACATTCAGTACTTC. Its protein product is CASSWGQILAKNIQYF.

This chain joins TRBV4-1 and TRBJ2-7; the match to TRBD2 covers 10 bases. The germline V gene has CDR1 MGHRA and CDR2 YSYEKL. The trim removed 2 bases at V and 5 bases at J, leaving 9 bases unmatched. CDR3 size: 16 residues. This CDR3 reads CASSQKPSGRADEQYF. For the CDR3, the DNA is TGCGCCAGCAGCCAAAAACCCAGCGGGAGGGCCGACGAGCAGTACTTC.